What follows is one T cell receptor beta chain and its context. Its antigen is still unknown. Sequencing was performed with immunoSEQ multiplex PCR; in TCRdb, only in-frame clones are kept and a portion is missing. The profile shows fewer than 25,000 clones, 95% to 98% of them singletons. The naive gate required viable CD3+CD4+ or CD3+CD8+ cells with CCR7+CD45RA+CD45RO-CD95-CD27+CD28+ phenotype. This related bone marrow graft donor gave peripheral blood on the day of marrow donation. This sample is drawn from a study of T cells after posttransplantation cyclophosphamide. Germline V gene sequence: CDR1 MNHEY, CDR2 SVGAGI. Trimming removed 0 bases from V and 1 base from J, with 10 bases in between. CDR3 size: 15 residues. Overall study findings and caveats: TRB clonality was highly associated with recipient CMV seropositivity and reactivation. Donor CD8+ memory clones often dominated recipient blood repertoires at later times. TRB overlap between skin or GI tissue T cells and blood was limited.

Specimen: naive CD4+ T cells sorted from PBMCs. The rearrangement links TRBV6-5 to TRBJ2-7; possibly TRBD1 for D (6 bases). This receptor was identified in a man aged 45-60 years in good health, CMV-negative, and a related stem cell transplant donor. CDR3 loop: CASSYSYGQSYEQYF. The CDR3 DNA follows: TGTGCCAGCAGTTACTCCTACGGACAGTCCTACGAGCAGTACTTC.